This TCR beta chain appears in the sequencing data of a study of cytomegalovirus exposure and HLA in healthy donors (dated by TCRdb to the late 2010s). Regarding the study in general: An earlier analysis of approximately 640 of the donors reported approximately 300 Gb of sequence data and 120 million or so unique TCR beta sequences from about 179 million T cells. An early release that covered several hundred HLA-typed donors contained approximately 300 gigabases of sequencing data and roughly 84 million unique TCR sequences. Of the approximately 370 genotyped donors, less than 85% were placed in the genetic ancestry cluster associated with self-reported Caucasian donors. The study was designed to test whether signatures of past pathogen exposure could be identified by cataloging public T cell receptors. The T cell repertoires of some 700 subjects were profiled by immunosequencing and related to cytomegalovirus serostatus. Along with the roughly 670-subject first cohort, a separate validation cohort of over a hundred different subjects was used. To predict cytomegalovirus infection status, the study brought together high-throughput TCR immunosequencing, statistical association of individual TCRs with disease status, and machine learning. A later analysis re-analyzed previously published TCR beta repertoires from roughly 600 donors and added high-resolution HLA genotyping to study TCR occurrence patterns. Rather than drawing on any new phenotypic data, the later analysis identified candidate immune exposures from TCR beta sequences and the way those sequences occurred across donors. An earlier analysis of approximately 500 of the donors applied high-throughput TCR beta sequencing to assess whether each TCR beta V gene segment acted as functional or pseudogenic. Donor age, sex, ethnicity and CMV serostatus were compiled alongside the repertoire data. Genome-wide SNP genotypes for about 55% of the roughly 670 donors were used in a later genetic analysis, which treated that subset as a discovery cohort. Every discovery cohort repertoire had been produced on one sequencing platform. HLA typing included class I and class II loci at four-digit resolution. The number of donors typed differed by locus, with roughly 620-630 for A, B, C, DRB1 and DQB1, 522 for DQA1, 606 for DPA1, and some 440 for DPB1. Several DR-DQ haplotypes were treated as single units for association and clustering because of strong linkage in the cohort. Across some 400 genotyped donors of the cohort, an average of approximately 200,000 unique TCR beta nucleotide sequences per donor were sequenced, and 15% to 20% of those sequences were non-productive.

The library was built by means of the immunoSEQ multiplex PCR assay. A mixture of 60 forward primers for TCR Vbeta segments and 13 reverse primers for TCR Jbeta segments was used in the multiplex PCR. The CDR3 region of rearranged TCR beta genes was amplified from genomic DNA by a multiplex PCR assay. Amplified TCR beta libraries were sequenced as 87-base-pair reads on the Illumina HiSeq System. The study's processing was this. A later analysis counted about 76 million unique TCR beta chains across the 550 to 750 repertoires, and roughly 9.9 million of these chains were shared by at least two donors. Raw reads were error-corrected and collapsed into unique sequences with a nearest-neighbor algorithm that merged closely related sequences to remove PCR and sequencing errors. V, D and J gene segments were assigned by aligning CDR3 sequences to IMGT reference sequences. For a sequence to be retained, a match of at least six nucleotides was required to both a V gene segment and a J gene segment. A rearrangement was called productive if the CDR3 had no stop codons and remained in frame with V and J, and every other rearrangement was called non-productive. Following IMGT convention, CDR3 was defined as the stretch from the second conserved V-encoded cysteine to the conserved J-encoded phenylalanine. The earlier analysis of about 500 of the donors excluded sequences that lacked an unambiguous match to a single V gene segment. In an earlier analysis of approximately 590 of the donors, a V segment was called functional when productive rearrangements were above 56.7%, and segregating when the standard deviation between donors exceeded 5%. A statistical classification framework was developed to diagnose cytomegalovirus status using the catalog of TCR beta chain sequences. A later analysis assigned V and J genes by comparing TCR nucleotide sequences with IMGT/GENE-DB human TR gene sequences. In a later analysis, CDR3 sequences and most-parsimonious VDJ recombination scenarios were assigned using the TCRdist pipeline. A later analysis defined each TCR beta chain by its CDR3 amino acid sequence plus V-gene family, and excluded reads lacking a unique V-gene family. To address suspected cross-contamination and a sequencing artifact, a later analysis removed a few hundred highly shared, low-generation-probability nucleotide sequences. For each public chain, a later analysis derived a clonal expansion index from normalized ranks of inferred template counts within each repertoire. Generation probabilities in a later analysis came from a VDJ recombination model fitted to out-of-frame rearrangements, and those results were checked against IGoR. A later analysis scored TCR-TCR, TCR-HLA and TCR-CMV co-occurrence with hypergeometric tests, applying a repertoire-size bias correction to TCR pairs. False discovery rates were estimated in a later analysis by permuting HLA or CMV assignments 20 times. In a later analysis, co-occurring TCRs were grouped with DBSCAN, and TCRdist sequence similarity was added when clustering was performed within HLA-allele-positive subsets. For co-occurrence clustering, repertoires with fewer than 30,000 or more than 120,000 public chains were excluded, along with four to six repertoires with anomalous nucleotide sharing. Imported from immuneACCESS, the table was reduced by TCRdb to in-frame sequences with V and J called. These copies leave out some clones; in studies compared against another copy, an unresolved V gene accounts for under half, and the cause of the remainder is not known. V, J and clone size were drawn from that table, and D and trimming were deduced from the DNA. The sample table contains under 200,000 clones; only one count was recorded for about 81% of them. The ten largest clones add up to about 1.9% of the sample.

Trimmed from V: 3 bases; trimmed from J: 1 base; junction bases lacking a gene match: 3. The CDR3 numbers 15 residues from cysteine through phenylalanine. The entry retains the CDR3 DNA only, 45 bases that are in frame from base 1. Per the germline V gene, SGHRS is the CDR1 and YFSETQ is the CDR2. In total, approximately 690 healthy bone marrow donors made up the cohort. At the time of sampling, all cohort members were nominally healthy, though unrecorded immune exposures were likely present. The donor was CMV seronegative and was included in the group of several hundred seronegative cohort members. Each donor provided a peripheral blood sample, and peripheral blood mononuclear cells were used for TCR beta sequencing. Genomic DNA extraction from the blood cell samples was performed with the Qiagen DNeasy Blood Extraction Kit. On the study overall, not on this receptor specifically: The earlier analysis of about 600 of the donors excluded fewer than 20 rarely observed V segments, including chromosome 9 orphons, because counts were too low. A total of roughly 160 TCR beta chains were listed by the study as associated with cytomegalovirus. Immune exposure information for the cohort was limited to CMV serostatus. The classifier was reported to diagnose cytomegalovirus status with high specificity and sensitivity in both the original cohort and the validation cohort. In vitro tests confirmed that a few of the cytomegalovirus-associated TCR beta chains recognize cytomegalovirus antigens. In an earlier analysis of around 600 of the donors, most TCR beta V segments were observed in productive rearrangements about 87% or about 30% of the time, broadly matching IMGT annotations. In a later analysis, several top co-occurrence clusters were reported to appear linked to parvovirus B19, influenza, CMV and Epstein-Barr virus. This cohort had only TCR beta chains sequenced, and the lack of alpha or paired-chain data limited which features could be detected. The authors suggested that the approach could potentially be generalized to other disease states and immunological phenotypes. Compared with equally common non-associated chains, HLA-associated TCR beta chains in a later analysis were more clonally expanded and had lower generation probabilities. When HLA alleles, especially DR and DQ, strongly co-occurred, TCR associations were difficult to assign to individual alleles. According to a later genetic analysis, donors in an Asian-associated ancestry cluster had fewer N-insertions in productive TCRs than the approximately 700-donor mean. Across donors, most TCR sequences were observed very rarely, whereas some public TCRs were present in many individuals. The 87-base-pair reads could not distinguish some IMGT-functional V segments, including TRBV6-2 and TRBV6-3, so those segments were excluded. A further reported finding was that TCR beta sequences accurately predicted the HLA-A and HLA-B alleles for most subjects in the first cohort. Because HLA typing was missing for some donors at each locus, association tests included only the typed subset. A group of highly shared sequence variants was considered likely to be a technical artifact of the sequencing pipeline. Specific HLA alleles were associated with 15,000 to 20,000 TCR beta sequences at a false discovery rate of 0.05 in a later analysis. In a later analysis, the rate of TCR association differed among HLA loci, with DRB1 alleles having the most associated TCRs and HLA-C alleles having the fewest. According to a later analysis, most CMV-associated TCR beta chains appeared to be HLA-restricted, and the HLA associations seemed to be driven largely by CMV exposure. Roughly uniform sequencing depth across donors was assumed in presence/absence analyses, although this assumption may not hold. In a later genetic analysis, a missense DCLRE1C variant was associated with V-gene and J-gene trimming of TCR beta chains, and the association was replicated in an independent cohort. Linkage disequilibrium might explain the correlated functional status among segregating V segments, but an unknown experimental factor could not be excluded.

Remarks on this clone: Its antigen remains unidentified. Nothing much larger sits one base from this clone, and base qualities are not available.

The rearrangement combines TRBV5-1 with TRBJ1-1, with 10 central nucleotides matching TRBD1. Sequencing was carried out using PBMCs. This clonotype was sampled from a woman younger than 30 in good health and CMV-seronegative. The CDR3 is CASSWRTGGNTEAFF. The base sequence is TGCGCCAGCAGCTGGAGGACAGGGGGGAACACTGAAGCTTTCTTT. Outside the CDR3, residues come from the reference TRBV5-1 and TRBJ1-1 proteins, so the full variable domain is: KAGVTQTPRYLIKTRGQQVTLSCSPISGHRSVSWYQQTPGQGLQFLFEYFSETQRNKGNFPGRFSGRQFSNSRSEMNVSTLELGDSALYLCASSWRTGGNTEAFFGQGTRLTVV.